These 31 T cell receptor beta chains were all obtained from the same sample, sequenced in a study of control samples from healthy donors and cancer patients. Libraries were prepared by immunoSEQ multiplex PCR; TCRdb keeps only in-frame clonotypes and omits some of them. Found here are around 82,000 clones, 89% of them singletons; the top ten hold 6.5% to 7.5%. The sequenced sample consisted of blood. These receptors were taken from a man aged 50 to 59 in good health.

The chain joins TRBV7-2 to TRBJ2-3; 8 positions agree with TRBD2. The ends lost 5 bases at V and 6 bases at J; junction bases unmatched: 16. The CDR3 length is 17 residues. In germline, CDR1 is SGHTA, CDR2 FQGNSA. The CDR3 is CASSPRGGGQGRDTQYF. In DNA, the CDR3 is TGTGCCAGCAGCCCGCGTGGCGGGGGGCAGGGGAGGGATACGCAGTATTTT. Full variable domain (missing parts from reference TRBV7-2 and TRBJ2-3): GAGVSQSPSNKVTEKGKDVELRCDPISGHTALYWYRQSLGQGLEFLIYFQGNSAPDKSGLPSDRFSAERTGGSVSTLTIQRTQQEDSAVYLCASSPRGGGQGRDTQYFGPGTRLTVL.

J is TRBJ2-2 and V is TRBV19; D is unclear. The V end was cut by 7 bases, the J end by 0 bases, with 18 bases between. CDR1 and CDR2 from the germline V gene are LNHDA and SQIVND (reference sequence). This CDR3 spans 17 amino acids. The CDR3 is CASNSARGFSNTGELFF. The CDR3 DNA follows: TGTGCCAGTAATTCCGCCCGTGGGTTCTCGAACACCGGGGAGCTGTTTTTT.

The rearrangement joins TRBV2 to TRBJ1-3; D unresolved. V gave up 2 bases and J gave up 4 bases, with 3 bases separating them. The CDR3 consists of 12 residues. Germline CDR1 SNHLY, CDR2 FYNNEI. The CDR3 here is CASSEQGNTIYF. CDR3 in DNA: TGTGCCAGCAGTGAACAGGGAAACACCATATATTTT.

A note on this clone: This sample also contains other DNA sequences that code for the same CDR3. CDR3 loop: CASSQDSFDQPQHF. The CDR3 nucleotides are TGCGCCAGCAGCCAAGACAGCTTCGATCAGCCCCAGCATTTT. The chain is built from TRBV4-3 and TRBJ1-5; D is uncertain. V shed 0 bases and J shed 5 bases, with 8 bases lying between them. This CDR3 has 14 amino acids. In germline, CDR1 is LGHNA, CDR2 YSLEER.

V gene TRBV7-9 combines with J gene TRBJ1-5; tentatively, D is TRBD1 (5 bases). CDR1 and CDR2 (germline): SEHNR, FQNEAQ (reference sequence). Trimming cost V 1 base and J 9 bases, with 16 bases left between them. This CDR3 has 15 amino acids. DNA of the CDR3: TGTGCCAGCAGCTTAGGTGGGGGGAACGATCGGCCCCAGCATTTT. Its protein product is CASSLGGGNDRPQHF.

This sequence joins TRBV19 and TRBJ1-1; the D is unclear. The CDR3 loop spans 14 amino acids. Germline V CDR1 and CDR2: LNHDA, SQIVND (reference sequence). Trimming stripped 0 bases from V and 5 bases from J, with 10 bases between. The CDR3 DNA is TGTGCCAGTAGTATAGATCGATTCGGGACTGAAGCTTTCTTT. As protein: CASSIDRFGTEAFF.

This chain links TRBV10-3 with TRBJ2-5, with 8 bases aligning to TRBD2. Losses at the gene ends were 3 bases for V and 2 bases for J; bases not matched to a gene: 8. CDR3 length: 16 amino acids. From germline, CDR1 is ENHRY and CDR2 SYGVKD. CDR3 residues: CAISDSVAGWQETQYF. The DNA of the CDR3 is TGTGCCATCAGTGATTCGGTAGCGGGGTGGCAAGAGACCCAGTACTTC.

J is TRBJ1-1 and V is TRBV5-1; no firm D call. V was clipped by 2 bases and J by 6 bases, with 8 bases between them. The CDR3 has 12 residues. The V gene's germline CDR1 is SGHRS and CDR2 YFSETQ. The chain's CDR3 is CASSLGFAEAFF. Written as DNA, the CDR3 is TGCGCCAGCAGCTTAGGGTTCGCTGAAGCTTTCTTT.

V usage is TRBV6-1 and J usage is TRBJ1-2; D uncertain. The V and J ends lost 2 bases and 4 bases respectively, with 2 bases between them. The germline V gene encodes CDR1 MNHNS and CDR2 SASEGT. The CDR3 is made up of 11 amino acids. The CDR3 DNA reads TGTGCCAGCAGTGAACTCTATGGCTACACCTTC. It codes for CASSELYGYTF.

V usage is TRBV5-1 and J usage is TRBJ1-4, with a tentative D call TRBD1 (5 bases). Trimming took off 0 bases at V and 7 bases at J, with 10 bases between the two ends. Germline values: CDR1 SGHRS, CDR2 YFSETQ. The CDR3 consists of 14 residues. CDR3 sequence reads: CASSLAQGREKLFF. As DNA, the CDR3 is TGCGCCAGCAGCTTGGCCCAGGGACGTGAAAAACTGTTTTTT.

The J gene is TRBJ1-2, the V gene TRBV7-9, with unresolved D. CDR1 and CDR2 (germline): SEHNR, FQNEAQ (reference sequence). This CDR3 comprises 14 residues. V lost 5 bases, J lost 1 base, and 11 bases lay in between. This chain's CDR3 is CASSPRSYNYGYTF. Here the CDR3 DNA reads TGTGCCAGCAGCCCCAGAAGTTATAACTATGGCTACACCTTC.

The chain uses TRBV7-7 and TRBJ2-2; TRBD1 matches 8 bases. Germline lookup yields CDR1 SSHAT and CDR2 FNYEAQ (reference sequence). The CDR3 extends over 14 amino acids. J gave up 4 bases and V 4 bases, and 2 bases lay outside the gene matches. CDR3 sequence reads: CASSWDRSTGELFF. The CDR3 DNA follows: TGTGCCAGCAGCTGGGACAGGAGCACCGGGGAGCTGTTTTTT.

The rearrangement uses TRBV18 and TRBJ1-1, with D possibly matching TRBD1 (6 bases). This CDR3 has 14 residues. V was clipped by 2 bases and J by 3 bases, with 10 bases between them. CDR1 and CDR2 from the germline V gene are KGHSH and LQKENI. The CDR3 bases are TGTGCCAGCTCACCAGCAGGGGCGTACACTGAAGCTTTCTTT. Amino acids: CASSPAGAYTEAFF.

CDR3 coding DNA: TGTGCCAGCAGCCAAGATCCGGCATCTACGCAGTATTTT. Protein: CASSQDPASTQYF. This chain joins TRBV4-2 and TRBJ2-3, with D hard to call. V lost 0 bases to trimming and J lost 8 bases, with 9 bases between them. Germline V gives CDR1 LGHNA, CDR2 YNFKEQ. The CDR3 covers 13 residues.

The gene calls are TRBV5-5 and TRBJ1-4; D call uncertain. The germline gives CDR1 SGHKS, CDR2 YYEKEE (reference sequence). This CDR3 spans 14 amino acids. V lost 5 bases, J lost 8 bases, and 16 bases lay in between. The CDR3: CASSPRAGGEKLFF. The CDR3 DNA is TGTGCCAGCAGTCCTAGGGCGGGTGGGGAAAAACTGTTTTTT.

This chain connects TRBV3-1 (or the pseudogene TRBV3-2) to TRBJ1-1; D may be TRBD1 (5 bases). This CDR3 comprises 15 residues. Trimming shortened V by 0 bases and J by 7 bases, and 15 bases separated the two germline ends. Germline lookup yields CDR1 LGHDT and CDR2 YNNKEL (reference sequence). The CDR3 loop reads CASSQDSPGRGEAFF. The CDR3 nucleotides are TGTGCCAGCAGCCAAGATTCCCCGGGGCGAGGTGAAGCTTTCTTT.

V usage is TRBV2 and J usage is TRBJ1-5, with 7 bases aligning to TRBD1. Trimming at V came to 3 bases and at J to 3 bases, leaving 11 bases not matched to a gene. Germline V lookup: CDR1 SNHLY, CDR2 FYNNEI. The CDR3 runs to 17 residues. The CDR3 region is CASSEVGGGAYNQPQHF. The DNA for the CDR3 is TGTGCCAGCAGTGAGGTGGGAGGGGGCGCATACAATCAGCCCCAGCATTTT.

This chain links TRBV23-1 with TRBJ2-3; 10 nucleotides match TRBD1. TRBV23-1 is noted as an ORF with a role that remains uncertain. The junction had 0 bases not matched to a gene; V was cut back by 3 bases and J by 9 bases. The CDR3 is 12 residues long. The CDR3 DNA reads TGCGCCAGCAGTCAGGGACAGGGGACGCAGTATTTT. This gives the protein CASSQGQGTQYF.

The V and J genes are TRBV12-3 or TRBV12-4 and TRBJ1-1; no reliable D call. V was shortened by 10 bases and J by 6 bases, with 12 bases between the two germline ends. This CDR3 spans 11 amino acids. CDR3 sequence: CAIRVSAEAFF. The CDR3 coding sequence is TGTGCCATTCGGGTGAGTGCTGAAGCTTTCTTT.

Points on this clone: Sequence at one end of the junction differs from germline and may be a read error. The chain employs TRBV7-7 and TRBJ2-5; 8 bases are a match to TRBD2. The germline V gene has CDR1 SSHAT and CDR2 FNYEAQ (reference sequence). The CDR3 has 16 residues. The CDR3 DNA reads TGTGCTAGCAGCGAGGGGCGGGGGGCCTCTCAAGAGACCCAGTACTTC. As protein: CASSEGRGASQETQYF.

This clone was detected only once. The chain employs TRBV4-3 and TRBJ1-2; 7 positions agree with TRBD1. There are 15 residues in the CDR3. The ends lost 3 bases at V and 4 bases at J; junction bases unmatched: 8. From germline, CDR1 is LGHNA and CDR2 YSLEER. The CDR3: CASSQTQGFSYGYTF. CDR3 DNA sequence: TGCGCCAGCAGCCAGACACAGGGGTTTAGCTATGGCTACACCTTC.

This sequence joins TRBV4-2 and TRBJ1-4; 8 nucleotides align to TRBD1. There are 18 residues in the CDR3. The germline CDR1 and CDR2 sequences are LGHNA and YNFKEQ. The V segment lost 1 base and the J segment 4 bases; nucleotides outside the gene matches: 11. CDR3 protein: CASSQGVSLTGGNEKLFF. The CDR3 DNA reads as TGTGCCAGCAGCCAAGGAGTTAGTCTTACAGGGGGTAATGAAAAACTGTTTTTT.

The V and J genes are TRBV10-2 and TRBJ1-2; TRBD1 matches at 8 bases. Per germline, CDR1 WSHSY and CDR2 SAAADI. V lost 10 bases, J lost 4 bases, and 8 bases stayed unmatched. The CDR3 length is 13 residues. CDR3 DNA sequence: TGCGCCATCACACAGGGGGTTGGCTATGGCTACACCTTC. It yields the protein CAITQGVGYGYTF.

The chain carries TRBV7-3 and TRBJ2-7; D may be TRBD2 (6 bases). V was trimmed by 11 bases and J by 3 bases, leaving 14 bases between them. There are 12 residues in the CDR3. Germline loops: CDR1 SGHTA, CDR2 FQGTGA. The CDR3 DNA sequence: TGTGCCGGCCTCTTGGGGGGCTACGAGCAGTACTTC. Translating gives CAGLLGGYEQYF.

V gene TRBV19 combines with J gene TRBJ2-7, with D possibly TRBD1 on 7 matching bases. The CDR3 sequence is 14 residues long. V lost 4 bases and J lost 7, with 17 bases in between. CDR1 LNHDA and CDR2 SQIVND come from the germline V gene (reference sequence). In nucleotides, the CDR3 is TGTGCCAGTAGTAAGACAGGGACTGAGCTTGAGCAGTACTTC. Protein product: CASSKTGTELEQYF.

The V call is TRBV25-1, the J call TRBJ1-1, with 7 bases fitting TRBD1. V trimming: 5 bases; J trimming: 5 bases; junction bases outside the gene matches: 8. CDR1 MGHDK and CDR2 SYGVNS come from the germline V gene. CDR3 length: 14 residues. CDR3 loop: CASSKQGRGTEAFF. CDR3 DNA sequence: TGTGCCAGCAGTAAACAGGGGAGAGGAACTGAAGCTTTCTTT. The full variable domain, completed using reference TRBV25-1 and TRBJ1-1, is EADIYQTPRYLVIGTGKKITLECSQTMGHDKMYWYQQDPGMELHLIHYSYGVNSTEKGDLSSESTVSRIRTEHFPLTLESARPSHTSQYLCASSKQGRGTEAFFGQGTRLTVV.

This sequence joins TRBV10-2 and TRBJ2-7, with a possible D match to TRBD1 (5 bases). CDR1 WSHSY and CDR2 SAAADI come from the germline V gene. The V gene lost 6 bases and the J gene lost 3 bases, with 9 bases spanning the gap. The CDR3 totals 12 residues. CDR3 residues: CASRTDLYEQYF. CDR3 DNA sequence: TGCGCCAGCAGGACAGACCTCTACGAGCAGTACTTC.

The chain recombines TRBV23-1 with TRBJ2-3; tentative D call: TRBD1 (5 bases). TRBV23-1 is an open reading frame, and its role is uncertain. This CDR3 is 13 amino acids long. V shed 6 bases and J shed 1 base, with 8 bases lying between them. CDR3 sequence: CASRKTGTDTQYF. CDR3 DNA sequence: TGCGCCAGCAGGAAGACAGGCACAGATACGCAGTATTTT.

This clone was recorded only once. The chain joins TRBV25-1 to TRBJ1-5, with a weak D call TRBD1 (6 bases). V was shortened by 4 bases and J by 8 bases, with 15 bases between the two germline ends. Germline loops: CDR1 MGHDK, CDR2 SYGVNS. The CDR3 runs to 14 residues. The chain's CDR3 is CASSGTVVGEPQHF. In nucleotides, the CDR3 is TGTGCCAGCAGTGGGACAGTCGTGGGGGAGCCCCAGCATTTT.

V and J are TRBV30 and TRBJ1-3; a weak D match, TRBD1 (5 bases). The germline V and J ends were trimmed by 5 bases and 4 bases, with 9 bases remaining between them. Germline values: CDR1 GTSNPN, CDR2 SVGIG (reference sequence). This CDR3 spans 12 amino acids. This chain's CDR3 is CAWEAGGNTIYF. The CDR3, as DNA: TGTGCCTGGGAGGCAGGGGGAAACACCATATATTTT.

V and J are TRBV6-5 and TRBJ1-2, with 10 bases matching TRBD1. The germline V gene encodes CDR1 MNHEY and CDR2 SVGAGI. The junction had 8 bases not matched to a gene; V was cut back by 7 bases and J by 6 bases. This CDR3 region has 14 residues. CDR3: CASNPGQGLDGYTF. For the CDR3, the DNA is TGTGCCAGCAACCCGGGACAGGGGCTTGATGGCTACACCTTC.